The rows below give T cell receptor beta chains drawn from one sample of a study of Tregs in tolerant kidney transplant recipients. Libraries were prepared by immunoSEQ multiplex PCR; TCRdb keeps only in-frame clonotypes and omits some of them. In the table there are roughly 250,000 clones, about four fifths of which are singletons. Input material: CD4+ T cells from blood. These receptors all stem from a human donor in good health. The CDR3 runs from the conserved cysteine through the conserved F or W. Fields, in order: clone size, V gene, D gene, J gene, CDR3 DNA, CDR3 protein. The D gene is left open where the match is weak. A clone size is listed for some rows: how often the clone was seen (once, few, many), or a class if it is expanded.

clone_size: .
v_call: TRBV11-2
d_call: TRBD1
j_call: TRBJ1-5
cdr3_nt: TGTGCCAGCAGCGCCGACAGGGGTAATCAGCCCCAGCATTTT
cdr3_aa: CASSADRGNQPQHF

clone_size: .
v_call: TRBV9
d_call: .
j_call: TRBJ2-5
cdr3_nt: TGTGCCAGCAGCGTAGGCTACCAAGAGACCCAGTACTTC
cdr3_aa: CASSVGYQETQYF

clone_size: once
v_call: TRBV11-2
d_call: .
j_call: TRBJ2-1
cdr3_nt: TGTGCCAGCAGCTTAGCTTGGGAGCAGTTCTTC
cdr3_aa: CASSLAWEQFF

clone_size: .
v_call: TRBV11-2
d_call: .
j_call: TRBJ1-1
cdr3_nt: TGTGCCAGCAGCCCGAGGCCGAACACTGAAGCTTTCTTT
cdr3_aa: CASSPRPNTEAFF

clone_size: .
v_call: TRBV7-9
d_call: TRBD2
j_call: TRBJ2-7
cdr3_nt: TGTGCCAGCAGCTTGAAAGCGGGAGGGCCCCACGAGCAGTACTTC
cdr3_aa: CASSLKAGGPHEQYF

clone_size: .
v_call: TRBV11-2
d_call: .
j_call: TRBJ1-2
cdr3_nt: TGTGCCAGCAGCTTAGTTTATAACTATGGCTACACCTTC
cdr3_aa: CASSLVYNYGYTF

clone_size: .
v_call: TRBV7-8
d_call: .
j_call: TRBJ2-5
cdr3_nt: TGTGCCAGCAGCTTAGGGCAACAAGAGACCCAGTACTTC
cdr3_aa: CASSLGQQETQYF

clone_size: .
v_call: TRBV7-6
d_call: .
j_call: TRBJ2-3
cdr3_nt: TGTGCCAGCAGCTACCGGGGCCTAAACACAGATACGCAGTATTTT
cdr3_aa: CASSYRGLNTDTQYF

clone_size: once
v_call: TRBV2
d_call: .
j_call: TRBJ1-5
cdr3_nt: TGTGCCAGCAGTGAGGAAGGGAACCAGCCCCAGCATTTT
cdr3_aa: CASSEEGNQPQHF

clone_size: .
v_call: TRBV28
d_call: .
j_call: TRBJ1-5
cdr3_nt: TGTGCCAGCAGTTTTATTAGTACGGGCCGTCAGCCCCAGCATTTT
cdr3_aa: CASSFISTGRQPQHF

clone_size: .
v_call: TRBV5-1
d_call: .
j_call: TRBJ2-3
cdr3_nt: TGCGCCAGCAGCTTGGGAGGTGCAGATACGCAGTATTTT
cdr3_aa: CASSLGGADTQYF

clone_size: .
v_call: TRBV2
d_call: TRBD1
j_call: TRBJ1-3
cdr3_nt: TGTGCCAGCAGGCGACAGGGAACTGGAAACACCATATATTTT
cdr3_aa: CASRRQGTGNTIYF

clone_size: few
v_call: TRBV6-1
d_call: TRBD2
j_call: TRBJ2-7
cdr3_nt: TGTGCCAGCAGTGAACGGGCTAGCGGTCCGTACGAGCAGTACTTC
cdr3_aa: CASSERASGPYEQYF

clone_size: .
v_call: TRBV5-5
d_call: .
j_call: TRBJ2-7
cdr3_nt: TGTGCCAGCAGCAACCGGGAACCATTCTACGAGCAGTACTTC
cdr3_aa: CASSNREPFYEQYF

clone_size: .
v_call: TRBV15
d_call: TRBD1
j_call: TRBJ1-3
cdr3_nt: TGTGCCACCAGAGGGACAGGGGTAACTGGAAACACCATATATTTT
cdr3_aa: CATRGTGVTGNTIYF

clone_size: .
v_call: TRBV5-1
d_call: TRBD1
j_call: TRBJ2-5
cdr3_nt: TGCGCCAGCAGCAGACAGGGGGAAGAGACCCAGTACTTC
cdr3_aa: CASSRQGEETQYF

clone_size: .
v_call: TRBV5-1
d_call: .
j_call: TRBJ2-3
cdr3_nt: TGCGCCAGCAGCTTGGCCTGGGGTAGGGCAGATACGCAGTATTTT
cdr3_aa: CASSLAWGRADTQYF

clone_size: .
v_call: TRBV5-1
d_call: .
j_call: TRBJ1-2
cdr3_nt: TGCGCCAGCAGCCCGCGGGCGCATCCGGACAGACCGTATGGCTACACCTTC
cdr3_aa: CASSPRAHPDRPYGYTF

clone_size: .
v_call: TRBV18
d_call: TRBD2
j_call: TRBJ2-3
cdr3_nt: TGTGCCAGCTCACCACTAGCGGGAGGATCAGATACGCAGTATTTT
cdr3_aa: CASSPLAGGSDTQYF

clone_size: .
v_call: TRBV5-6
d_call: TRBD2
j_call: TRBJ2-7
cdr3_nt: TGTGCCAGCAGCTTGGTTAGGGCTAGCGGAGGCTACGAGCAGTACTTC
cdr3_aa: CASSLVRASGGYEQYF

clone_size: .
v_call: TRBV6-6
d_call: TRBD1
j_call: TRBJ1-2
cdr3_nt: TGTGCCAGCAGTCGAGACAGGGCTAACTATGGCTACACCTTC
cdr3_aa: CASSRDRANYGYTF

clone_size: .
v_call: TRBV5-1
d_call: TRBD2
j_call: TRBJ2-7
cdr3_nt: TGCGCCAGCAGCAGAGGACTAGCATCCCCCCACGAGCAGTACTTC
cdr3_aa: CASSRGLASPHEQYF

clone_size: .
v_call: TRBV28
d_call: .
j_call: TRBJ2-1
cdr3_nt: TGTGCCAGCAGTCCTTACAATGAGCAGTTCTTC
cdr3_aa: CASSPYNEQFF